These 24 T cell receptor beta chains share one sample of origin, sequenced in a study of PD-L1 blockade in urothelial cancer (TCRdb year 2017). The method behind the library was the immunoSEQ multiplex PCR assay. Entries here come from immuneACCESS through TCRdb and include only in-frame sequences with V and J called. Some clones fail to appear in such tables; in the studies checked, an unresolved V gene covers under half of the shortfall, and the cause of the remainder is unknown. The sample table shows roughly 120,000 clones, and roughly 91% are seen once. The ten biggest clones cover approximately 1.7% of the sample. Taken with the paper, the label for time point translates to: peripheral blood 6 weeks after treatment start. The sample was PBMCs, taken around atezolizumab (anti-PD-L1) treatment. These receptor sequences come from a man in his 60s with urothelial cancer.

This rearrangement joins TRBV6-1 to TRBJ2-3, with TRBD1 identical over 10 bases. J was trimmed by 5 bases and V by 3 bases; bases with no gene match: 11. There are 17 residues in the CDR3. Germline V gives CDR1 MNHNS, CDR2 SASEGT. The CDR3 here is CASSDVYGDRGLDTQYF. The DNA for the CDR3 is TGTGCCAGCAGTGATGTATACGGGGACAGGGGCCTAGATACGCAGTATTTT.

The V and J genes are TRBV6-5 and TRBJ2-7; 11 positions agree with TRBD2. Germline V gives CDR1 MNHEY, CDR2 SVGAGI. This CDR3 is 16 amino acids long. V was clipped by 0 bases and J by 3 bases; unmatched bases: 4. The CDR3 here is CASSYSTGTSGYEQYF. DNA of the CDR3: TGTGCCAGCAGTTACTCGACCGGGACTAGCGGCTACGAGCAGTACTTC.

CDR3 region: CASSPSQGNGYTF. The CDR3 DNA reads as TGTGCCAGCTCACCAAGTCAGGGAAATGGCTACACCTTC. The chain carries TRBV18 and TRBJ1-2, with D maybe TRBD1 (5 bases). Germline values: CDR1 KGHSH, CDR2 LQKENI. The CDR3 extends over 13 amino acids. Trimming stripped 2 bases from V and 6 bases from J, with 10 bases between.

The chain is built from TRBV19 and TRBJ2-5; D is uncertain. The CDR3 extends over 13 amino acids. The V gene's germline CDR1 is LNHDA and CDR2 SQIVND (reference sequence). The germline V and J ends were trimmed by 6 bases and 2 bases, with 10 bases remaining between them. Written as DNA, the CDR3 is TGTGCCAGTAGGGCCAGGTCTCAAGAGACCCAGTACTTC. Protein: CASRARSQETQYF.

The chain couples TRBV21-1 to TRBJ2-7; the D call of TRBD2 is as the table states it, not checked on the DNA. TRBV21-1 is recorded as a pseudogene. The CDR3 is 17 amino acids. For the CDR3, the DNA is TGTGCCAGCAGCAAAAGGGCGGGTAGCGGGGGGGCGGGGGAGCAGTACTTC. This encodes CASSKRAGSGGAGEQYF.

The chain combines TRBV10-1 with TRBJ2-2; 8 bases line up with TRBD1. V was pared by 11 bases and J by 1 base, with 12 bases of the junction left unmatched. The germline V gene encodes CDR1 WNHNN and CDR2 SYGVQD (reference sequence). This CDR3 is 16 amino acids long. The CDR3 here is CAAPRPGTGNTGELFF. Here the CDR3 DNA reads TGCGCCGCACCCCGACCCGGGACAGGGAACACCGGGGAGCTGTTTTTT.

This clone showed up just a few times. The chain joins TRBV2 to TRBJ1-6; D gene ambiguous. Germline assignment: CDR1 SNHLY and CDR2 FYNNEI. The CDR3 is 12 residues long. Trimming pared 10 bases from V and 14 bases from J, leaving 18 bases between. The CDR3 sequence is CATVSILRSLHF. The CDR3 DNA follows: TGTGCCACCGTCTCCATCCTCCGGTCCCTCCACTTT.

The rearrangement uses TRBV5-4 and TRBJ2-1; 7 bases match TRBD2. Germline values: CDR1 SGHNT, CDR2 YYREEE (reference sequence). This CDR3 contains 16 residues. With V trimmed by 4 bases and J by 0 bases, 7 bases remained unmatched. The DNA of the CDR3 is TGTGCCAGCAGCGCCGGACTAGTCAGCTCCTACAATGAGCAGTTCTTC. Its translation: CASSAGLVSSYNEQFF.

The chain uses TRBV7-3 and TRBJ2-7; D might be TRBD1 (6 bases). V lost 6 bases and J lost 3, with 18 bases in between. The CDR3 spans 15 residues. Germline loops: CDR1 SGHTA, CDR2 FQGTGA. CDR3 in DNA: TGTGCCAGCAGTAACCGTAGGACAGATTTCTACGAGCAGTACTTC. Its protein is CASSNRRTDFYEQYF. The full variable domain, completed using reference TRBV7-3 and TRBJ2-7, is GAGVSQTPSNKVTEKGKYVELRCDPISGHTALYWYRQSLGQGPEFLIYFQGTGAADDSGLPNDRFFAVRPEGSVSTLKIQRTERGDSAVYLCASSNRRTDFYEQYFGPGTRLTVT.

The chain has TRBV4-2 and TRBJ2-1, with D tentatively TRBD1 (8 bases). Between the trimmed V and J ends, which lost 4 bases and 8 bases, there was a span of 21 bases. The CDR3 contains 16 residues. Germline-derived CDR1 and CDR2 are LGHNA and YNFKEQ. CDR3 in amino acids: CASSPQGAGVSYEQFF. In DNA, the CDR3 is TGTGCCAGCAGCCCGCAGGGGGCGGGAGTTAGTTATGAGCAGTTCTTC.

The chain has TRBV5-6 and TRBJ2-7; D is possibly TRBD2 (5 bases). The ends were cut back, 3 bases at V and 6 bases at J, with 10 bases in the middle. This CDR3 has 12 residues. Per germline, CDR1 SGHDT and CDR2 YYEEEE. CDR3 sequence reads: CASSWRLGEQYF. DNA for the CDR3: TGTGCCAGCAGCTGGAGGCTGGGCGAGCAGTACTTC.

V is TRBV7-6 and J is TRBJ2-5; TRBD2 agrees at 15 bases. Looked up from germline, CDR1 is SGHVS and CDR2 is FNYEAQ. This CDR3 is 17 amino acids long. J was trimmed by 10 bases and V by 4 bases; bases with no gene match: 13. CDR3 sequence: CASSSRTSGGGREGQYF. The CDR3 DNA sequence: TGTGCCAGCAGCTCCCGGACTAGCGGGGGGGGTAGAGAGGGCCAGTACTTC.

The genes are TRBV6-6 and TRBJ1-5; D may be TRBD1 (6 bases). This CDR3 region has 16 residues. V was cut by 4 bases and J by 0 bases, with 13 bases left in between. Looked up from germline, CDR1 is MNHNY and CDR2 is SVGAGI (reference sequence). The CDR3 DNA reads TGTGCCAGCAGTTCTAGTGGGGGCTTTAGCAATCAGCCCCAGCATTTT. Its protein product is CASSSSGGFSNQPQHF.

The chain recombines TRBV11-3 with TRBJ1-4; tentatively, D is TRBD1 (5 bases). This CDR3 is built from 18 residues. Trimming shortened V by 1 base and J by 0 bases, and 15 bases separated the two germline ends. CDR1 and CDR2 (germline): SGHNT, YENEEA. The CDR3 DNA follows: TGTGCCAGCAGCTTAGTGGGACTGACCGCCCCAACTAATGAAAAACTGTTTTTT. This encodes CASSLVGLTAPTNEKLFF.

The chain combines TRBV27 with TRBJ2-3; 10 bases are a match to TRBD1. V was clipped by 5 bases and J by 0 bases; unmatched bases: 20. Germline assignment: CDR1 MNHEY and CDR2 SMNVEV (reference sequence). The CDR3 is made up of 21 amino acids. The CDR3 region has the DNA TGTGCCAGCAGTCTCGACCGGGACAGGGGACTAGGACGCGCTAGCACAGATACGCAGTATTTT. Translating gives CASSLDRDRGLGRASTDTQYF.

The chain employs TRBV28 and TRBJ1-4; 12 bases are a match to TRBD1. Germline V CDR1 and CDR2: MDHEN, SYDVKM. The CDR3 has 14 amino acids. V gave up 10 bases and J gave up 8 bases; unmatched junction bases: 8. CDR3 nucleotides: TGTGCCACCCGGGGACAGGGGGCGGGCGAAAAACTGTTTTTT. Translation gives CATRGQGAGEKLFF.

This clone occurred once. The genes are TRBV5-4 and TRBJ2-7; the match to TRBD2 covers 11 bases. Germline V gives CDR1 SGHNT, CDR2 YYREEE (reference sequence). The V and J ends lost 4 bases and 6 bases, in that order; junction bases with no gene match: 9. The CDR3 consists of 15 residues. The CDR3 region has the DNA TGTGCCAGCAGCGCACTGCCTAGCGGGGGGTCCGAGCAGTACTTC. This encodes CASSALPSGGSEQYF.

The V and J genes are TRBV21-1 and TRBJ1-5; TRBD1, as called in the table, went unchecked against the DNA. TRBV21-1 is termed a pseudogene. The CDR3 loop spans 18 amino acids. CDR3 DNA sequence: TGTGCCAGCAGCAAACGACCCCCTGACAGGGATAGCAATCAGCCCCAGCATTTT. Its protein is CASSKRPPDRDSNQPQHF.

This clone showed up just a few times. V is TRBV5-1 and J is TRBJ1-1, with 8 positions matching TRBD1. CDR3 length equals 14 residues. CDR1 and CDR2 (germline): SGHRS, YFSETQ. The ends lost 2 bases at V and 5 bases at J; junction bases unmatched: 5. The DNA of the CDR3 is TGCGCCAGCAGCTTCGGACAGGGCCAGACTGAAGCTTTCTTT. Translating it yields CASSFGQGQTEAFF. The full variable domain, completed using reference TRBV5-1 and TRBJ1-1, is KAGVTQTPRYLIKTRGQQVTLSCSPISGHRSVSWYQQTPGQGLQFLFEYFSETQRNKGNFPGRFSGRQFSNSRSEMNVSTLELGDSALYLCASSFGQGQTEAFFGQGTRLTVV.

J is TRBJ2-2 and V is TRBV11-2, with 7 positions matching TRBD1. J was trimmed by 4 bases and V by 0 bases; bases with no gene match: 2. The CDR3 totals 15 residues. In germline, CDR1 is SGHAT, CDR2 FQNNGV. CDR3 nucleotide sequence: TGTGCCAGCAGCTTAGAGACAGGGTTCACCGGGGAGCTGTTTTTT. This encodes CASSLETGFTGELFF.

The chain links TRBV6-1 to TRBJ2-2; no definite D call. The germline CDR1 and CDR2 sequences are MNHNS and SASEGT. Trimming took 8 bases from V and 3 from J, leaving 4 bases between them. The CDR3 is 11 residues long. The DNA for the CDR3 is TGTGCCAGCTTATACACCGGGGAGCTGTTTTTT. Translating gives CASLYTGELFF.

V gene TRBV19 combines with J gene TRBJ1-2, with TRBD1 matching over 7 bases. Germline CDR1 and CDR2: LNHDA and SQIVND (reference sequence). The V segment lost 5 bases and the J segment 4 bases; nucleotides outside the gene matches: 7. CDR3 length: 14 amino acids. The CDR3 coding sequence is TGTGCCAGTAGTCCCGGGACAGCCGTCTATGGCTACACCTTC. This translates into CASSPGTAVYGYTF.

This clone was picked up one time. The chain links TRBV7-2 to TRBJ2-7, with 10 bases identical to TRBD2. The J segment lost 4 bases and the V segment lost 5 bases, leaving 5 bases of the junction unmatched. This CDR3 contains 14 residues. The germline CDR1 and CDR2 sequences are SGHTA and FQGNSA. The CDR3 sequence is CASSRSGGPYEQYF. The CDR3 bases are TGTGCCAGCAGCCGTAGCGGGGGGCCATACGAGCAGTACTTC.

The rearrangement joins TRBV11-1 to TRBJ2-1, with TRBD1 matching over 9 bases. Per germline, CDR1 SGHAT and CDR2 FQDESV (reference sequence). This CDR3 is built from 17 residues. V trimming: 1 base; J trimming: 4 bases; junction bases outside the gene matches: 8. CDR3 protein: CASSLDGGTGFYNEQFF. The CDR3 nucleotides are TGTGCCAGCAGCTTAGACGGGGGGACAGGGTTTTACAATGAGCAGTTCTTC.